This TCR beta chain is drawn from a study of shared clonotypes between healthy human individuals. Generated by immunoSEQ multiplex PCR, the TCRdb table keeps only in-frame clones and is missing some. The sample comprises millions of clones, approximately 95% of which are singletons, and 0.13% rests with the top ten. Into CD45RA+ naive and CD45RA-negative memory subsets, the CD4+ cells were split. This TCR was recovered from a man between 18 and 35 years old in good health. The sample taken for sequencing was naive CD4+ T cells sorted from blood. Subset meaning: CD45RA+ positively selected.

The CDR3, as DNA: TGCAGCGTTGCGGGTGGGGTTTCTGAAGCTTTCTTT. Its protein is CSVAGGVSEAFF. The rearrangement links TRBV29-1 to TRBJ1-1; D is undetermined. Looked up from germline, CDR1 is SQVTM and CDR2 is ANQGSEA. Trimming took off 4 bases at V and 6 bases at J, with 12 bases between the two ends. There are 12 residues in the CDR3.